The T cell receptor (beta chain) described here comes from a study of blood T cells in healthy people across ages. Findings and limits, study-wide: With age, beta diversity per million T cells declined roughly linearly, significantly by about 40. The study regarded diversity estimates from one million T cells as underestimates.

The second PCR ran roughly 7 to 11 cycles with a sample-barcoded 5' primer and J-beta primers. Each cDNA molecule received a tag from a template-switch adaptor that had 12 random nucleotides. At least 3 million CDR3-containing paired-end reads were obtained per sample. A single record per CDR3 protein comes from TCRdb applying MiXCR to the 5' RACE reads. The repertoire holds about 1 million distinct CDR3 sequences, with around 43% as singletons. With respect to this clonotype: What it binds is unknown. The junction differs from germline at one of its ends, possibly a read error.

Germline V lookup: CDR1 SGHAT, CDR2 FQNNGV. CDR3 length: 16 residues. The rearrangement uses TRBV11-2 and TRBJ2-3; TRBD1 agrees at 9 bases. This receptor was obtained from a woman in her sixties in good health. Sequenced sample: blood. The CDR3 DNA reads TGTGCCAGCAGCTCGTTCGGTACAGGGGGCACGGATACGCAGTATTTT. Translated, it gives CASSSFGTGGTDTQYF.